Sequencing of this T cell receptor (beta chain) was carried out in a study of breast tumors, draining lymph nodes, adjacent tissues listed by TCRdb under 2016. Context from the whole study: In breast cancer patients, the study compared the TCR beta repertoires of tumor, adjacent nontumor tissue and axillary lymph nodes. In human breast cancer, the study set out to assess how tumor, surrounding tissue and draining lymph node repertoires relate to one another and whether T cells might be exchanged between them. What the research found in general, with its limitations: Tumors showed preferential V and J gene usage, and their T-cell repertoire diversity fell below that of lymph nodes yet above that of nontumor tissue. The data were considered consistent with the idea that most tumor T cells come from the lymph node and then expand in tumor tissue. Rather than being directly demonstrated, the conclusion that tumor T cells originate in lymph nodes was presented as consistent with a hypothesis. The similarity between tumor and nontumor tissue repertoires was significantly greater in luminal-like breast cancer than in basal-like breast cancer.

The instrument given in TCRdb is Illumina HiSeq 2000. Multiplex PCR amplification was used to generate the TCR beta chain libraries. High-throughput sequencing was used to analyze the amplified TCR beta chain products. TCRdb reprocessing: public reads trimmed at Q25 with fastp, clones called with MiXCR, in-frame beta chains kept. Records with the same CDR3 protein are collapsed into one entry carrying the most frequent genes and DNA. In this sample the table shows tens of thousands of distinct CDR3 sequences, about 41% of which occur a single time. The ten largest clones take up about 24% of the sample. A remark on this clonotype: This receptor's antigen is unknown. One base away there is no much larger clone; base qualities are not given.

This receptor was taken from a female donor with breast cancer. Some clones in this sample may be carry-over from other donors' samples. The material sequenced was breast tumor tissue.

The DNA sequence is TGTGCCAGCAGCGCCCCGAGCTCCTACGAGCAGTACTTC. This yields the protein CASSAPSSYEQYF. The chain employs TRBV9 and TRBJ2-7; a confident D gene designation cannot be given. Trimming at the junction amounts to 3 bases on V and 0 bases on J, and the germline ends lie 7 bases apart. The germline V gene supplies CDR1 SGDLS and CDR2 YYNGEE. Reading from cysteine to phenylalanine, the CDR3 counts 13 amino acids. Only the CDR3 part of the read is kept: 39 bases, read in frame from the first base.